The 13 T cell receptor beta chains below were found in one sample sequenced in a study of memory CD4+ T cells and cytomegalovirus serostatus. Single viable CD3+CD4+CD8-CD45RO+ cells were sorted as the memory CD4+ T cells. Method: immunoSEQ multiplex PCR; TCRdb's copy keeps in-frame clones and lacks some. The table shows roughly 48,000 clones, with 65% to 80% occurring only once. Material: memory CD4+ T cells from blood. The receptors were sampled from an adult in good health and CMV-seropositive.

The genes are TRBV6-1 and TRBJ1-1; weak D call: TRBD1 (5 bases). Germline values: CDR1 MNHNS, CDR2 SASEGT. The CDR3 spans 15 residues. V lost 2 bases and J 1 base, leaving 11 bases between the germline ends. In nucleotides, the CDR3 is TGTGCCAGCAGTGAACATGGGGCAGGGAACACTGAAGCTTTCTTT. Translating it yields CASSEHGAGNTEAFF.

V and J are TRBV4-2 and TRBJ1-2; D remains unclear. Germline CDR1 is LGHNA and CDR2 is YNFKEQ. The CDR3 length is 14 residues. V was pared by 0 bases and J by 5 bases, with 10 bases between. The CDR3 here is CASSQDQTGYGYTF. For the CDR3, the DNA is TGTGCCAGCAGCCAAGATCAGACGGGATATGGCTACACCTTC.

A single count supports this clone. The chain uses TRBV19 and TRBJ1-1; possible D gene TRBD1, 5 bases. Germline-derived CDR1 and CDR2 are LNHDA and SQIVND (reference sequence). CDR3 length: 17 residues. V lost 4 bases and J 5 bases, leaving 23 bases between the germline ends. Here the CDR3 reads CASSRTTYRRQGTEAFF. In DNA, the CDR3 is TGTGCCAGTAGTAGGACCACGTACAGGCGCCAAGGGACTGAAGCTTTCTTT.

The V gene is TRBV7-2, the J gene TRBJ2-7, with a tentative D call TRBD1 (5 bases). Germline V gene sequence: CDR1 SGHTA, CDR2 FQGNSA. This CDR3 spans 14 amino acids. V lost 7 bases to trimming and J lost 1 base, with 14 bases between them. In DNA form, the CDR3 reads TGTGCCAGCACCCCGAAGCCAGGGTCCTACGAGCAGTACTTC. Its translation is CASTPKPGSYEQYF.

The rearrangement joins TRBV4-2 to TRBJ1-2; the D gene is possibly TRBD1 (5 bases). The length of the CDR3 is 15 residues. The germline V gene encodes CDR1 LGHNA and CDR2 YNFKEQ. Trimming cost V 1 base and J 2 bases, with 11 bases left between them. CDR3 nucleotides: TGTGCCAGCAGCCAAGCAGGAGGGGAAAACTATGGCTACACCTTC. Residues: CASSQAGGENYGYTF.

The V gene is TRBV28, the J gene TRBJ2-7, with TRBD1 matching over 7 bases. CDR1 is MDHEN and CDR2 is SYDVKM in the germline V gene. CDR3 length: 13 amino acids. Trimming took 8 bases from V and 6 from J; bases not matched to a gene: 10. CDR3 residues: CASVAPGTAEQYF. CDR3 coding DNA: TGTGCCAGCGTGGCCCCCGGGACAGCCGAGCAGTACTTC.

The genes are TRBV6-5 and TRBJ1-1; maybe TRBD1 (5 bases). V lost 2 bases to trimming and J lost 7 bases, with 11 bases between them. The CDR3 is 13 amino acids. In germline, CDR1 is MNHEY, CDR2 SVGAGI. The CDR3 bases are TGTGCCAGCAGTTACCCCGGGGGACGTGAAGCTTTCTTT. It yields the protein CASSYPGGREAFF.

V and J are TRBV5-1 and TRBJ2-2; 9 positions match TRBD1. This CDR3 contains 16 residues. Germline loops: CDR1 SGHRS, CDR2 YFSETQ. J was trimmed by 1 base and V by 1 base; bases with no gene match: 2. This CDR3 reads CASSLTGGGNTGELFF. The CDR3 DNA reads TGCGCCAGCAGCTTGACAGGGGGCGGGAACACCGGGGAGCTGTTTTTT.

Here the CDR3 DNA reads TGTGCCAGCAGCTTAGGTCAGGGGAACCAAGAGACCCAGTACTTC. Translated, it gives CASSLGQGNQETQYF. The chain couples TRBV11-2 to TRBJ2-5; tentatively, D is TRBD1 (6 bases). Germline V CDR1 and CDR2: SGHAT, FQNNGV. CDR3 length: 15 amino acids. Between the trimmed V and J ends, which lost 1 base and 0 bases, there was a span of 9 bases.

This rearrangement joins TRBV6-5 to TRBJ1-3; D remains ambiguous. The germline CDR1 and CDR2 sequences are MNHEY and SVGAGI. V dropped 6 bases and J dropped 3 bases, with 3 bases sitting between them. The CDR3 loop spans 11 amino acids. This CDR3 reads CASRSGNTIYF. As DNA, the CDR3 is TGTGCCAGCAGGAGTGGAAACACCATATATTTT.

As regards this clone: One junction end does not reproduce the germline sequence, and a read error may be involved. The chain has TRBV6-1 and TRBJ1-4, with unresolved D. This CDR3 has 12 amino acids. The germline gives CDR1 MNHNS, CDR2 SASEGT. CDR3 protein: CASRSRNEKLFF. CDR3 sequence (DNA): TGTGCTAGCAGGAGTCGTAATGAAAAACTGTTTTTT.

The chain joins TRBV5-6 to TRBJ1-1; 7 bases map to TRBD1. The CDR3 consists of 15 residues. CDR1 SGHDT and CDR2 YYEEEE come from the germline V gene. J was trimmed by 5 bases and V by 5 bases; bases with no gene match: 12. Written as DNA, the CDR3 is TGTGCCAGCAGTCTGGCCGGAGCAGGGGGTACTGAAGCTTTCTTT. It is translated as CASSLAGAGGTEAFF.

The V gene is TRBV29-1, the J gene TRBJ2-3; D call uncertain. Germline V gives CDR1 SQVTM, CDR2 ANQGSEA. This CDR3 comprises 12 residues. V gave up 4 bases and J gave up 5 bases, with 10 bases separating them. CDR3 DNA sequence: TGCAGCGTTGCGGTCCAAATAGATACGCAGTATTTT. It translates to CSVAVQIDTQYF.